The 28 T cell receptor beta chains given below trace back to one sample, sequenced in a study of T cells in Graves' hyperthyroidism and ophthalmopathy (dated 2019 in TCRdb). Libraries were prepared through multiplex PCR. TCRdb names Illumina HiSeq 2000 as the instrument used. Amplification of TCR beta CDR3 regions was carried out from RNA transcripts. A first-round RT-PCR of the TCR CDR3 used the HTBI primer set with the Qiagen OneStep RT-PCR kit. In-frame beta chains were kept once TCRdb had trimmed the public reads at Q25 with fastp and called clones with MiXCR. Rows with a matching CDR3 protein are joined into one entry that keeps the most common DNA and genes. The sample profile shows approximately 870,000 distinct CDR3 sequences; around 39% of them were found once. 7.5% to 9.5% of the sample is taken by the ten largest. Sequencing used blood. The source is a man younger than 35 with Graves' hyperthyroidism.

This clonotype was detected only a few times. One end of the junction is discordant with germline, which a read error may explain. The CDR3 region is CASSPGLANTEELFF. The CDR3, as DNA: TGTGCCAGCAGCCCCGGACTTGCGAACACCGAGGAGCTGTTTTTT. The V gene is TRBV7-6, the J gene TRBJ2-2; TRBD2 is a possible D gene (5 bases). Germline loops: CDR1 SGHVS, CDR2 FNYEAQ. This CDR3 contains 15 residues.

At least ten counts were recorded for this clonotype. The CDR3 sequence is CASSYAAGTASYEQYF. The CDR3 nucleotides are TGTGCCAGCAGCTATGCTGCCGGGACAGCTTCCTACGAGCAGTACTTC. The chain is built from TRBV7-9 and TRBJ2-7; TRBD1 matches at 7 bases. After removal of 4 bases from V and 1 base from J, the junction contained 10 bases not matched to a gene. Germline CDR1 is SEHNR and CDR2 is FQNEAQ (reference sequence). The length of the CDR3 is 16 residues.

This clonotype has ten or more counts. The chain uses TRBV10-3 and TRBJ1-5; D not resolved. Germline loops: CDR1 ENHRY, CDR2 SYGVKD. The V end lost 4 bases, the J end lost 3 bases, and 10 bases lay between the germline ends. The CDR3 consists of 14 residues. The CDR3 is CAISVDGVNQPQHF. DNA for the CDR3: TGTGCCATCAGTGTGGACGGAGTCAATCAGCCCCAGCATTTT.

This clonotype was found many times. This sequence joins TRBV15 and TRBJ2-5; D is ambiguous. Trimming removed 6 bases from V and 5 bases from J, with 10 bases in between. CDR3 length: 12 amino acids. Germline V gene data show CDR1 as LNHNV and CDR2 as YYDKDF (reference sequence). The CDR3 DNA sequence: TGTGCCACCAGTTCCGTGCAGGAGACCCAGTACTTC. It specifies CATSSVQETQYF.

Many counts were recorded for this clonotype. The CDR3 DNA sequence: TGTGCCAGCAGCGCCGGACAGGGGAACACTGAAGCTTTCTTT. Amino acids: CASSAGQGNTEAFF. This chain connects TRBV2 to TRBJ1-1; 8 bases match TRBD1. The CDR3 contains 14 residues. The junction had 4 bases not matched to a gene; V was cut back by 6 bases and J by 1 base. Germline lookup yields CDR1 SNHLY and CDR2 FYNNEI. The full variable domain, completed using reference TRBV2 and TRBJ1-1, is EPEVTQTPSHQVTQMGQEVILRCVPISNHLYFYWYRQILGQKVEFLVSFYNNEISEKSEIFDDQFSVERPDGSNFTLKIRSTKLEDSAMYFCASSAGQGNTEAFFGQGTRLTVV.

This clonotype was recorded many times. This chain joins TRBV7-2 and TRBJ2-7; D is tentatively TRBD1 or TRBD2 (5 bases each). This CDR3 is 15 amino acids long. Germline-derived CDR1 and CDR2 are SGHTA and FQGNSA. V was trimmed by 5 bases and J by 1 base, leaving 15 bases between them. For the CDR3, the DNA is TGTGCCAGCAGCACTTCCGGGACGGCATCCTACGAGCAGTACTTC. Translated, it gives CASSTSGTASYEQYF.

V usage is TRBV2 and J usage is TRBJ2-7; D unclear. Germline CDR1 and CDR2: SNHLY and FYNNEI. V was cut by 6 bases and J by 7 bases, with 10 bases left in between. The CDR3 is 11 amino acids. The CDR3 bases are TGTGCCAGCAGAAACATCAGGGAGCAGTACTTC. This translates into CASRNIREQYF.

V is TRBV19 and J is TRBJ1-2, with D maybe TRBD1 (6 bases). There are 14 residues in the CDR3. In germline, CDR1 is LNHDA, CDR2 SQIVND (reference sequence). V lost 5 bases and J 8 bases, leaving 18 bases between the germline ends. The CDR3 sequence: CASSLLGGAMGYTF. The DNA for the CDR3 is TGTGCCAGTAGTCTCCTCGGGGGCGCGATGGGCTACACCTTC.

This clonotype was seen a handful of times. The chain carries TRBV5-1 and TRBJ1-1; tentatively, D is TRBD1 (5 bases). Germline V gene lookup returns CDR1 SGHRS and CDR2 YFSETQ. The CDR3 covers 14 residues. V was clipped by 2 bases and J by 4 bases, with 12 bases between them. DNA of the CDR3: TGCGCCAGCAGCTTTGACAGAATCTCCACTGAAGCTTTCTTT. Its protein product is CASSFDRISTEAFF.

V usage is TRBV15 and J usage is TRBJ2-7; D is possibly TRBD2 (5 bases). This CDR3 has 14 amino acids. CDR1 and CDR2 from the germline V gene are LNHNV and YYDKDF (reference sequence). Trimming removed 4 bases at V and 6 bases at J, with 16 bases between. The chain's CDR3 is CATSTGRAAIEQYF. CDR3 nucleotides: TGTGCCACCAGCACGGGAAGAGCCGCTATCGAGCAGTACTTC.

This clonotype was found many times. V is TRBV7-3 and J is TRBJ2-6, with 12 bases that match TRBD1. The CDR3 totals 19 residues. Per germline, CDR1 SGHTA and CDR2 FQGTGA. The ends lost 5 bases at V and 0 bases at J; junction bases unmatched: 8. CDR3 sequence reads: CASSAKGTGGNSGANVLTF. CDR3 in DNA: TGTGCCAGCAGCGCAAAAGGGACAGGGGGCAACTCTGGGGCCAACGTCCTGACTTTC.

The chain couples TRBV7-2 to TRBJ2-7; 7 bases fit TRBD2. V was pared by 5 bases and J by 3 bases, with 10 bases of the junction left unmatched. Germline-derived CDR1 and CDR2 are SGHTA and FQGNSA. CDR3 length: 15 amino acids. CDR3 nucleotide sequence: TGTGCCAGCAGCCAGGCAACGGGACTACACTACGAGCAGTACTTC. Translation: CASSQATGLHYEQYF.

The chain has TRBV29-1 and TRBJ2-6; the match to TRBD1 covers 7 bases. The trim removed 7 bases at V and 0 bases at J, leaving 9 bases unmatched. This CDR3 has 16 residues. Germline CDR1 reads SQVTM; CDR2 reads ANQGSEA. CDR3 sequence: CSANTGVYSGANVLTF. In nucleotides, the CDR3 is TGCAGCGCCAACACAGGGGTGTACTCTGGGGCCAACGTCCTGACTTTC.

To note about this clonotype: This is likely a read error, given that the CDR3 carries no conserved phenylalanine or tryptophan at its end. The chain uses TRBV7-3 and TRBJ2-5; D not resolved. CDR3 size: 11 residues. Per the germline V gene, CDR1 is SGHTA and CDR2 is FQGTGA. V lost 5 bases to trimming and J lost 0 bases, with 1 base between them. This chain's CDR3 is CASSDQETQYS. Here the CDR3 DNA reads TGTGCCAGCAGCGACCAAGAGACCCAGTACTCC.

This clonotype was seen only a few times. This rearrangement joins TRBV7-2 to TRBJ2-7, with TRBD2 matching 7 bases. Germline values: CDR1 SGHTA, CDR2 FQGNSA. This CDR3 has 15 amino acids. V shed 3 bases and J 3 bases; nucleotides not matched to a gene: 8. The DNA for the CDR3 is TGTGCCAGCAGCTTGTACGCGGGAGTCGACTACGAGCAGTACTTC. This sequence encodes CASSLYAGVDYEQYF.

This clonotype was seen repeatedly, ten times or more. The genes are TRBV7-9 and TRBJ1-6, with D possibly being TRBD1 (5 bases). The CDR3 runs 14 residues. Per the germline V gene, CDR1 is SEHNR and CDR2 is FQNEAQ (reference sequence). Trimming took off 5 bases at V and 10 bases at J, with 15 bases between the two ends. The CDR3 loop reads CASSQDWTFSPLHF. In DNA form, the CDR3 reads TGTGCCAGCAGCCAGGACTGGACATTCTCACCCCTCCACTTT. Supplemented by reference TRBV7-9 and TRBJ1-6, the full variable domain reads DTGVSQNPRHKITKRGQNVTFRCDPISEHNRLYWYRQTLGQGPEFLTYFQNEAQLEKSRLLSDRFSAERPKGSFSTLEIQRTEQGDSAMYLCASSQDWTFSPLHFGNGTRLTVT.

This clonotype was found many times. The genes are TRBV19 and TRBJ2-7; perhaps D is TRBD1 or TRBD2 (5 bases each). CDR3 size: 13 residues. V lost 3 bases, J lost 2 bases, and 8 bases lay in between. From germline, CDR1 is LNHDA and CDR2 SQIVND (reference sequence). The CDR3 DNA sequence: TGTGCCAGTAGTATGGGACGGACCTACGAGCAGTACTTC. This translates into CASSMGRTYEQYF.

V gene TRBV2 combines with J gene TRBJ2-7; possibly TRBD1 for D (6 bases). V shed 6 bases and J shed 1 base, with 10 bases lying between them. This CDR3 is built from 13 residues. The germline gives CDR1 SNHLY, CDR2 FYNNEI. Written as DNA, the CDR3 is TGTGCCAGCAGCAGACAGGAGTCCTACGAGCAGTACTTC. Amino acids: CASSRQESYEQYF.

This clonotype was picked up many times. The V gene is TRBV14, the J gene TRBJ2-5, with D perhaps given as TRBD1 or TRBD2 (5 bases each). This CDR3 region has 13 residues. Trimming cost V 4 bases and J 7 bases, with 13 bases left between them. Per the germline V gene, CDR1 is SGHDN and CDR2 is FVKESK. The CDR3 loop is CASSPWDEGTQYF. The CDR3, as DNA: TGTGCCAGCAGCCCCTGGGACGAGGGGACCCAGTACTTC.

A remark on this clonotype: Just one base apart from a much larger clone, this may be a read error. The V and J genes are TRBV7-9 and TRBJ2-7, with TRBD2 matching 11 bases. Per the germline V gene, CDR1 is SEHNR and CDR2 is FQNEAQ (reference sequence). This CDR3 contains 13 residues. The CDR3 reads CASSTSGSYGQYF. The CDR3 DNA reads TGTGCCAGCAGCACTAGCGGGAGTTACGGGCAGTACTTC.

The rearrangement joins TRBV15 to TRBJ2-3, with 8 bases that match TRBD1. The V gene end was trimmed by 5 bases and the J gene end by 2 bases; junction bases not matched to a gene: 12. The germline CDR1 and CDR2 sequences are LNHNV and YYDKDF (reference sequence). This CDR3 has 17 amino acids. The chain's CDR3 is CATSLEGTGGNTDTQYF. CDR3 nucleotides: TGTGCCACCAGCCTAGAGGGTACAGGGGGGAACACAGATACGCAGTATTTT.

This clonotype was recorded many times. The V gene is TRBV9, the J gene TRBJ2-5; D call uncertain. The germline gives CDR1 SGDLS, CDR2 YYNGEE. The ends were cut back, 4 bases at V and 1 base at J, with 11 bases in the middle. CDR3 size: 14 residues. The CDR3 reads CASSPPNGQETQYF. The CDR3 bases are TGTGCCAGCAGCCCCCCTAATGGCCAAGAGACCCAGTACTTC.

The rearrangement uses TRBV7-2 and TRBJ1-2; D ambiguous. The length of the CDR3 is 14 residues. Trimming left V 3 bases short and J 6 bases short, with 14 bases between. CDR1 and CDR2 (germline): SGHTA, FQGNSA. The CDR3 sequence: CASSFGRVNHGYTF. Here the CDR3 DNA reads TGTGCCAGCAGCTTCGGGAGGGTAAATCATGGCTACACCTTC.

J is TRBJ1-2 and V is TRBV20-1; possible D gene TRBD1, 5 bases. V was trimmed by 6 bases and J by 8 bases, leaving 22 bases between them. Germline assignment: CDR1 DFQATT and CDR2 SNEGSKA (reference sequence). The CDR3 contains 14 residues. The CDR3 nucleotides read TGCAGTGCGCCCGGGTGGGCAGGGACCTACGGCTACACCTTC. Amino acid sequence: CSAPGWAGTYGYTF.

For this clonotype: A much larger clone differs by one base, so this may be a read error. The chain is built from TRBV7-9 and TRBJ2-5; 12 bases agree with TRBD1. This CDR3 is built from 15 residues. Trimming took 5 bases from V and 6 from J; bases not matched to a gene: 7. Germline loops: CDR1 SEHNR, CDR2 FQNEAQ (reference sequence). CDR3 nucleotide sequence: TGTGCCAGCAGCATTCCGGGACAGGGGGCAAAGACCCAGTACTTC. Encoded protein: CASSIPGQGAKTQYF.

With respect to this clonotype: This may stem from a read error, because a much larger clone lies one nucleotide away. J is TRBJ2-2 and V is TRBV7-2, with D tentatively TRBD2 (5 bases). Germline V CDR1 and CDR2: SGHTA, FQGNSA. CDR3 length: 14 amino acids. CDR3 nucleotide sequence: TGTGCCAGCTCTCTCCTCGGGAACGCCGGGGAGCTGTTTTTT. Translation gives CASSLLGNAGELFF.

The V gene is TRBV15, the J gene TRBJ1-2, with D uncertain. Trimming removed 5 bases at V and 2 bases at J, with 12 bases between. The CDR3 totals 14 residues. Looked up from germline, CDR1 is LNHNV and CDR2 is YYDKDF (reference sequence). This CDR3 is CATSQLGSNYGYTF. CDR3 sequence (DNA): TGTGCCACCAGCCAGCTTGGCTCCAACTATGGCTACACCTTC.

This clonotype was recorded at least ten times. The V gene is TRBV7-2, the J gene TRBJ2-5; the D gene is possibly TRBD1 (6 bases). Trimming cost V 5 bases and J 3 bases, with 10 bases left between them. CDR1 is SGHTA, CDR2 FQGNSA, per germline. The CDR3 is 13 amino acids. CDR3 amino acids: CASSQGQKETQYF. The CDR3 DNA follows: TGTGCCAGCAGCCAAGGACAGAAAGAGACCCAGTACTTC.